This T cell receptor (beta chain) was sequenced in a study of PD-L1 blockade in urothelial cancer. As for the study in general: About 90% of the 29 patients comprised males who had bladder-origin urothelial cancer.

Overall study results and limits: Greater 3-week expansion of tumor-associated blood clones was recorded for durable-benefit patients.

Assay: immunoSEQ multiplex PCR; the TCRdb copy retains only in-frame clones and omits some. The sample has roughly 36,000 clones, around 89% seen once. For this clone: Its target is unknown.

Germline lookup yields CDR1 SGHRS and CDR2 YFSETQ. This CDR3 has 16 residues. V was clipped by 4 bases and J by 2 bases; unmatched bases: 8. The source material was PBMCs, sampled around atezolizumab (anti-PD-L1) treatment. This clonotype was obtained from a man aged 55-75 years with urothelial cancer. V usage is TRBV5-1 and J usage is TRBJ2-3, with TRBD1 matching over 9 bases. The CDR3 sequence: CASSPEGQGYTDTQYF. The CDR3 DNA sequence: TGCGCCAGCAGCCCCGAAGGACAGGGGTACACAGATACGCAGTATTTT.